Listed here are 24 T cell receptor beta chains from one sample, sequenced in a study of shared clonotypes between healthy human individuals. Some clones are missing from TCRdb's copy, which holds only in-frame ones; the method was immunoSEQ multiplex PCR. The table shows some 1 million clones, with about three quarters occurring only once. The sequenced sample was memory CD4+ T cells sorted from blood. Subset here: CD45RA-negative fraction. Receptor source: a man aged 18 to 29 in good health.

The chain is built from TRBV11-2 and TRBJ2-7; D is undetermined. V gave up 0 bases and J gave up 5 bases, with 8 bases separating them. The CDR3 sequence is 13 residues long. Germline assignment: CDR1 SGHAT and CDR2 FQNNGV. The CDR3 bases are TGTGCCAGCAGCTTAGATGTAGTTCACGAGCAGTACTTC. Encoded protein: CASSLDVVHEQYF.

This clone has only a few counts. J is TRBJ1-4 and V is TRBV28; TRBD1 aligns across 7 bases. The CDR3 extends over 15 amino acids. Germline lookup yields CDR1 MDHEN and CDR2 SYDVKM. With 6 bases clipped from V and 5 bases from J, the junction kept 9 bases outside the gene matches. The CDR3 DNA sequence: TGTGCCAGCAGCTACTTCGGGACAGCAAATGAAAAACTGTTTTTT. Its protein product is CASSYFGTANEKLFF.

The J gene is TRBJ2-1, the V gene TRBV7-2; 14 nucleotides match TRBD2. Germline V gene data show CDR1 as SGHTA and CDR2 as FQGNSA. The CDR3 is made up of 16 amino acids. J lost 7 bases, V lost 3 bases, and 5 bases had no gene match. CDR3: CASSFGTSGGQNEQFF. The CDR3 bases are TGTGCCAGCAGCTTTGGGACTAGCGGGGGTCAAAATGAGCAGTTCTTC.

The chain uses TRBV2 and TRBJ2-2; 10 bases match TRBD1. V lost 8 bases to trimming and J lost 5 bases; unmatched junction nucleotides: 5. The CDR3 runs to 14 residues. CDR1 SNHLY and CDR2 FYNNEI come from the germline V gene. Here the CDR3 DNA reads TGTGCCAGCGGCGGACAGGGGGGAACCGGGGAGCTGTTTTTT. This sequence encodes CASGGQGGTGELFF.

The chain uses TRBV28 and TRBJ2-2, with D tentatively TRBD2 (5 bases). Trimming left V 4 bases short and J 3 bases short, with 15 bases between. Germline values: CDR1 MDHEN, CDR2 SYDVKM. The CDR3 sequence is 16 residues long. The CDR3 loop is CASSSAAGGYTGELFF. CDR3 in DNA: TGTGCCAGCAGTTCGGCCGCGGGCGGATACACCGGGGAGCTGTTTTTT.

The chain employs TRBV29-1 and TRBJ1-6, with D uncertain. The CDR3 runs to 13 residues. CDR1 is SQVTM and CDR2 is ANQGSEA in the germline V gene. V lost 5 bases and J lost 0, with 5 bases in between. This CDR3 reads CSVLSSYNSPLHF. The DNA of the CDR3 is TGCAGCGTTCTAAGCTCCTATAATTCACCCCTCCACTTT.

V and J are TRBV4-2 and TRBJ2-3; D is unclear. This CDR3 region has 14 residues. Between the trimmed V and J ends, which lost 0 bases and 5 bases, there was a span of 9 bases. The germline CDR1 and CDR2 sequences are LGHNA and YNFKEQ. The CDR3 sequence: CASSQDKRQDTQYF. In nucleotides, the CDR3 is TGTGCCAGCAGCCAAGATAAGAGGCAAGATACGCAGTATTTT.

This clone was seen a few times. The chain uses TRBV30 and TRBJ2-2; D possibly uses TRBD1 or TRBD2 (5 bases each). Germline V gene lookup returns CDR1 GTSNPN and CDR2 SVGIG (reference sequence). The V end lost 3 bases, the J end lost 4 bases, and 15 bases lay between the germline ends. This CDR3 spans 15 amino acids. The CDR3 region is CAWRSRGKVTGELFF. As DNA, the CDR3 is TGTGCCTGGAGATCACGGGGCAAAGTCACCGGGGAGCTGTTTTTT.

The chain has TRBV5-4 and TRBJ1-5; D gene uncertain. The CDR3 is made up of 15 amino acids. V shed 4 bases and J shed 4 bases, with 15 bases lying between them. Germline V CDR1 and CDR2: SGHNT, YYREEE (reference sequence). The CDR3 region is CASSRGGLRNQPQHF. The DNA for the CDR3 is TGTGCCAGCAGCCGAGGCGGACTCAGGAATCAGCCCCAGCATTTT.

The rearrangement joins TRBV19 to TRBJ2-1; the match to TRBD2 covers 11 bases. V gave up 3 bases and J gave up 5 bases; unmatched junction bases: 12. Germline V gene data show CDR1 as LNHDA and CDR2 as SQIVND (reference sequence). This CDR3 has 18 amino acids. This CDR3 is CASSIRIAGTSGNNEQFF. The CDR3 region has the DNA TGTGCCAGTAGTATTAGAATTGCCGGGACTAGCGGAAACAATGAGCAGTTCTTC.

This clone has only a few counts. The chain has TRBV28 and TRBJ2-7; 11 bases align to TRBD1. Germline values: CDR1 MDHEN, CDR2 SYDVKM. This CDR3 is built from 15 residues. V lost 5 bases to trimming and J lost 3 bases; unmatched junction nucleotides: 6. The CDR3 coding sequence is TGTGCCAGCAGTGTGGGACAGGGGGTTCTCTACGAGCAGTACTTC. It specifies CASSVGQGVLYEQYF.

The chain has TRBV9 and TRBJ2-3; weak D call: TRBD1 (6 bases). V lost 3 bases to trimming and J lost 2 bases, with 13 bases between them. Per the germline V gene, CDR1 is SGDLS and CDR2 is YYNGEE. This CDR3 spans 15 amino acids. The chain's CDR3 is CASSAGTLLTDTQYF. In DNA form, the CDR3 reads TGTGCCAGCAGCGCCGGGACACTTCTCACAGATACGCAGTATTTT. Variable domain in full (rest from reference TRBV9 and TRBJ2-3): DSGVTQTPKHLITATGQRVTLRCSPRSGDLSVYWYQQSLDQGLQFLIQYYNGEERAKGNILERFSAQQFPDLHSELNLSSLELGDSALYFCASSAGTLLTDTQYFGPGTRLTVL.

As for this clone: The same CDR3 is also encoded by other DNA sequences in this sample. This chain uses TRBV5-1 with TRBJ2-7; D is undetermined. In germline, CDR1 is SGHRS, CDR2 YFSETQ. The CDR3 extends over 15 amino acids. V was pared by 1 base and J by 4 bases, with 15 bases between. CDR3 in DNA: TGCGCCAGCAGCTTGTCCGGCGGAACCTCATACGAGCAGTACTTC. This sequence encodes CASSLSGGTSYEQYF.

This chain joins TRBV5-1 and TRBJ2-1; D is undetermined. The CDR3 is 14 residues long. Germline-derived CDR1 and CDR2 are SGHRS and YFSETQ. V was clipped by 0 bases and J by 6 bases, with 10 bases between them. This CDR3 reads CASSLVPGANEQFF. The CDR3 DNA reads as TGCGCCAGCAGCTTGGTGCCCGGTGCCAATGAGCAGTTCTTC.

This clone was seen a few times. The same CDR3 also results from other DNA sequences found in this sample. The J gene is TRBJ1-4, the V gene TRBV18, with D maybe TRBD1 (5 bases). CDR3 length: 13 amino acids. CDR1 and CDR2 (germline): KGHSH, LQKENI. Between the trimmed V and J ends, which lost 2 bases and 8 bases, there was a span of 9 bases. Here the CDR3 reads CASSPGAGEKLFF. The CDR3 nucleotides are TGTGCCAGCTCACCAGGGGCGGGAGAAAAACTGTTTTTT. Using reference TRBV18 and TRBJ1-4 for the parts outside the CDR3, the full variable domain is NAGVMQNPRHLVRRRGQEARLRCSPMKGHSHVYWYRQLPEEGLKFMVYLQKENIIDESGMPKERFSAEFPKEGPSILRIQQVVRGDSAAYFCASSPGAGEKLFFGSGTQLSVL.

The chain links TRBV6-5 to TRBJ1-2; 8 bases are shared with TRBD1. The CDR3 is made up of 15 amino acids. The V gene end was trimmed by 5 bases and the J gene end by 7 bases; junction bases not matched to a gene: 12. CDR1 MNHEY and CDR2 SVGAGI come from the germline V gene. The CDR3 nucleotides read TGTGCCAGCAGTCGAAACCCGACAGGGGAGAGTGGCTACACCTTC. Translation: CASSRNPTGESGYTF.

This clone has more than one count but fewer than ten. This specimen includes other DNA sequences encoding the same CDR3. The rearrangement joins TRBV7-9 to TRBJ1-5, with 7 bases lining up with TRBD1. Looked up from germline, CDR1 is SEHNR and CDR2 is FQNEAQ (reference sequence). The CDR3 is 13 amino acids. V lost 5 bases, J lost 4 bases, and 2 bases stayed unmatched. The CDR3 loop reads CASSLQGNQPQHF. The DNA for the CDR3 is TGTGCCAGCAGCCTACAGGGGAATCAGCCCCAGCATTTT.

The rearrangement uses TRBV5-8 and TRBJ2-2; D is unclear. The CDR3 contains 17 residues. From germline, CDR1 is SGHTS and CDR2 YDEGEE. Trimming removed 2 bases from V and 0 bases from J, with 14 bases in between. CDR3 residues: CASSFASQFANTGELFF. CDR3 coding DNA: TGTGCCAGCAGCTTTGCCAGCCAATTCGCGAACACCGGGGAGCTGTTTTTT.

At least ten counts were recorded for this clone. This chain links TRBV5-1 with TRBJ2-1, with TRBD2 identical over 7 bases. CDR1 SGHRS and CDR2 YFSETQ come from the germline V gene. Losses at the gene ends were 4 bases for V and 9 bases for J; bases not matched to a gene: 7. The CDR3 loop spans 13 amino acids. The CDR3 here is CASSKGPGGEQFF. DNA for the CDR3: TGCGCCAGCAGCAAGGGTCCGGGGGGTGAGCAGTTCTTC. Looking up the rest from reference TRBV5-1 and TRBJ2-1 gives the full variable domain: KAGVTQTPRYLIKTRGQQVTLSCSPISGHRSVSWYQQTPGQGLQFLFEYFSETQRNKGNFPGRFSGRQFSNSRSEMNVSTLELGDSALYLCASSKGPGGEQFFGPGTRLTVL.

The CDR3 sequence is CSVLAGSQETQYF. The CDR3 coding sequence is TGCAGCGTTTTAGCGGGGAGCCAAGAGACCCAGTACTTC. The chain couples TRBV29-1 to TRBJ2-5; 8 bases align to TRBD2. The CDR3 extends over 13 amino acids. Germline values: CDR1 SQVTM, CDR2 ANQGSEA. Unmatched junction bases numbered 3, after V lost 5 bases and J lost 1 base.

In this sample, this clone turned up a few times. The chain has TRBV7-6 and TRBJ1-4, with 7 bases that match TRBD1. Germline assignment: CDR1 SGHVS and CDR2 FNYEAQ. V trimming: 3 bases; J trimming: 12 bases; junction bases outside the gene matches: 7. This CDR3 is built from 13 residues. The CDR3 nucleotides read TGTGCCAGCAGCTTCCAACAGGGGCGGGAACTGTTTTTT. Amino acid sequence: CASSFQQGRELFF.

This clone has just one count. The chain uses TRBV6-5 and TRBJ2-7; 7 nucleotides line up with TRBD2. Germline-derived CDR1 and CDR2 are MNHEY and SVGAGI. J gave up 2 bases and V 6 bases, and 1 base lay outside the gene matches. The CDR3 consists of 12 residues. The CDR3 nucleotides read TGTGCCAGCAGCCGGGGGGCCTACGAGCAGTACTTC. This sequence encodes CASSRGAYEQYF.

The chain recombines TRBV28 with TRBJ1-2, with D uncertain. V was shortened by 7 bases and J by 4 bases, with 10 bases between the two germline ends. This CDR3 has 12 residues. The germline gives CDR1 MDHEN, CDR2 SYDVKM. This CDR3 is CASNAGRYGYTF. The DNA for the CDR3 is TGTGCCAGCAACGCGGGCCGCTATGGCTACACCTTC.

This clone was seen more than once but under ten times. The CDR3 sequence: CASSIQGFDTGELFF. The CDR3 bases are TGTGCCAGCAGCATACAGGGATTCGACACCGGGGAGCTGTTTTTT. The chain joins TRBV7-2 to TRBJ2-2; D possibly corresponds to TRBD1 (6 bases). Trimming took off 5 bases at V and 3 bases at J, with 13 bases between the two ends. Germline CDR1 is SGHTA and CDR2 is FQGNSA. This CDR3 has 15 residues.